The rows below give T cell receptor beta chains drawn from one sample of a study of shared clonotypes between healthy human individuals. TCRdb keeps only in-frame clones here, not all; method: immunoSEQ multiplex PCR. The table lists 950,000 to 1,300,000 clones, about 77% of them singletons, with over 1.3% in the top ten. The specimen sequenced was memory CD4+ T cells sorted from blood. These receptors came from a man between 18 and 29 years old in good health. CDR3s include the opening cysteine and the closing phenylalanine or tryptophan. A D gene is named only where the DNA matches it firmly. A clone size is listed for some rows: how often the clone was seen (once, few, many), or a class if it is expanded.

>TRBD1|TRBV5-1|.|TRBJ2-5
CASSYGTVQRETQYF
TGCGCCAGCAGCTACGGGACAGTCCAAAGGGAGACCCAGTACTTC
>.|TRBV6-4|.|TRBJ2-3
CASSEDRGTDTQYF
TGTGCCAGCAGTGAAGATAGGGGTACAGATACGCAGTATTTT
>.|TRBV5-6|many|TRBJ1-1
CASSAAPAASTEAFF
TGTGCCAGCAGCGCCGCCCCGGCAGCTTCCACTGAAGCTTTCTTT
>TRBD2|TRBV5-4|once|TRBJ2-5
CASSVPELAGIETQYF
TGTGCCAGCAGCGTACCGGAGCTAGCGGGAATAGAGACCCAGTACTTC
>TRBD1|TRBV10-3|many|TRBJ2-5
CATRTGQETQYF
TGTGCCACGAGGACAGGGCAAGAGACCCAGTACTTC
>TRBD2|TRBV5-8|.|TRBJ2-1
CAPAWSSGYYNEQFF
TGTGCCCCTGCGTGGAGTAGCGGGTACTACAATGAGCAGTTCTTC
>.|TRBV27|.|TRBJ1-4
CASSFQGLAEKLFF
TGTGCCAGCAGTTTCCAGGGGCTCGCTGAAAAACTGTTTTTT
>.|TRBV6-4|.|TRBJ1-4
CASSQRPNEKLFF
TGTGCCAGCAGTCAGAGACCTAATGAAAAACTGTTTTTT
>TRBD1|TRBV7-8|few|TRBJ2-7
CASSSRETGPDEQYF
TGTGCCAGCAGCTCCCGTGAGACAGGGCCCGACGAGCAGTACTTC
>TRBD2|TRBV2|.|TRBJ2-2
CASRGLAPNTGELFF
TGTGCCAGCAGGGGACTAGCGCCGAACACCGGGGAGCTGTTTTTT
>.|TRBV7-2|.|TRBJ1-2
CASSESGVGYTF
TGTGCCAGCAGCGAATCCGGGGTTGGCTACACCTTC
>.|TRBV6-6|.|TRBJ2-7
CASSYSGGGYEQYF
TGTGCCAGCAGTTACTCGGGAGGCGGCTACGAGCAGTACTTC
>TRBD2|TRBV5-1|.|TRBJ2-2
CASSLRGLAGGPTGELFF
TGCGCCAGCAGCTTAAGAGGACTAGCGGGAGGGCCGACCGGGGAGCTGTTTTTT
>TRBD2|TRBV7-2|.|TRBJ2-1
CASSLTAGGGRTYNEQFF
TGTGCCAGCAGCTTAACAGCGGGAGGAGGTCGCACCTACAATGAGCAGTTCTTC
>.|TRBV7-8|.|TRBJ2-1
CASSLGDEQFF
TGTGCTAGCAGCTTAGGGGATGAGCAGTTCTTC
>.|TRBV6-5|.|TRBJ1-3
CASSYAGLGPGNTIYF
TGTGCCAGCAGTTACGCAGGACTGGGGCCTGGAAACACCATATATTTT
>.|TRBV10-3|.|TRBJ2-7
CAIGDSYEQYF
TGTGCCATCGGGGACTCCTACGAGCAGTACTTC
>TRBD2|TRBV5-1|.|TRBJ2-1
CASSVQAGGQNEQFF
TGCGCCAGCTCTGTCCAGGCGGGGGGGCAGAATGAGCAGTTCTTC
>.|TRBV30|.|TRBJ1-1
CAWSNTPEAFF
TGTGCCTGGAGTAATACACCTGAAGCTTTCTTT
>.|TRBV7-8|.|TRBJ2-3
CASSLAKDTQYF
TGTGCCAGCAGCTTAGCGAAGGATACGCAGTATTTT
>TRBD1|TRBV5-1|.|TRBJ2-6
CASSVGQGLGGANVLTF
TGCGCCAGCAGCGTCGGACAGGGTCTTGGTGGGGCCAACGTCCTGACTTTC
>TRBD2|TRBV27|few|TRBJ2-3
CASSMNGRGGVDTQYF
TGTGCCAGCAGTATGAATGGTCGCGGGGGAGTAGATACGCAGTATTTT
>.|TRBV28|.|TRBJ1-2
CASSSPAGGDYGYTF
TGTGCCAGCAGTTCCCCCGCGGGGGGAGACTATGGCTACACCTTC
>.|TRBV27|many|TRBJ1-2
CASSLSGRSFYGYTF
TGTGCCAGCAGTTTATCGGGGCGATCGTTCTATGGCTACACCTTC
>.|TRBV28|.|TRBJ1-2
CASSWGGTLHGYTF
TGTGCCAGCAGTTGGGGCGGGACCCTTCATGGCTACACCTTC
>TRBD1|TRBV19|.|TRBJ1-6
CASSGQGGNSPLHF
TGTGCCAGTAGTGGACAGGGAGGAAATTCACCCCTCCACTTT
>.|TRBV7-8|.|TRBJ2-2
CASSFAGGELFF
TGTGCCAGCAGCTTTGCAGGCGGGGAGCTGTTTTTT
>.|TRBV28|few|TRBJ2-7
CASSATQGFEQYF
TGTGCCAGCAGTGCTACTCAGGGATTTGAGCAGTACTTC
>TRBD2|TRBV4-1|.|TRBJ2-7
CASSQDSSGSTYEQYF
TGCGCCAGCAGCCAAGATAGTAGCGGGAGTACCTACGAGCAGTACTTC
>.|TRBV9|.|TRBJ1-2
CASSVDPDTNYGYTF
TGTGCCAGCAGCGTAGATCCAGACACTAACTATGGCTACACCTTC
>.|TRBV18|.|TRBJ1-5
CASSPQQGNQPQHF
TGTGCCAGCTCACCACAACAGGGCAATCAGCCCCAGCATTTT
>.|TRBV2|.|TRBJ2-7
CASSGPQHYEQYF
TGTGCCAGCAGTGGCCCCCAACACTACGAGCAGTACTTC
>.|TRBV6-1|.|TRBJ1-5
CASAVNQPQHF
TGTGCCAGCGCGGTTAATCAGCCCCAGCATTTT
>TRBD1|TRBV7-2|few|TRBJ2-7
CASSLGGTGTYEQYF
TGTGCCAGCAGCTTAGGGGGGACAGGAACCTACGAGCAGTACTTC
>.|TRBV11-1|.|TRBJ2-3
CASSLEDTQYF
TGTGCCAGCAGCTTAGAAGATACGCAGTATTTT
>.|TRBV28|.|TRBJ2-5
CASRYREDAGTQYF
TGTGCCAGCCGGTACAGGGAAGACGCTGGGACCCAGTACTTC
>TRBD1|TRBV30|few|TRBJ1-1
CAWSPPGQGASEAFF
TGTGCCTGGAGTCCCCCGGGACAGGGGGCCTCTGAAGCTTTCTTT
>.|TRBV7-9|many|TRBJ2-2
CASSFTTTGELFF
TGTGCCAGCAGCTTCACGACCACCGGGGAGCTGTTTTTT
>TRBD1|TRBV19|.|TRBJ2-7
CASSIEGTAPYEQYF
TGTGCCAGTAGTATAGAGGGGACAGCCCCCTACGAGCAGTACTTC
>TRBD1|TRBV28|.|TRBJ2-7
CASSPGQAVIEQYF
TGTGCCAGCAGTCCGGGACAGGCCGTTATCGAGCAGTACTTC
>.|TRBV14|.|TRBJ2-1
CASSKNRGGPYNEQFF
TGTGCCAGCAGCAAAAACAGGGGGGGGCCCTACAATGAGCAGTTCTTC
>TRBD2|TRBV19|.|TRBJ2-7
CASSGARSGRAKEQYF
TGTGCCAGTAGTGGAGCCCGTAGCGGGAGGGCCAAGGAGCAGTACTTC
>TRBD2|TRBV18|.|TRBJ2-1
CASSLVTSPGSYNEQFF
TGTGCCAGCTCACTCGTGACTAGCCCGGGCTCCTACAATGAGCAGTTCTTC
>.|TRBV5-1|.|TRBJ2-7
CASSLQASSYEQYF
TGCGCCAGCAGCTTGCAGGCCAGCTCCTACGAGCAGTACTTC
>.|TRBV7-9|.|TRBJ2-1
CASSLLFLGNEQFF
TGTGCCAGCAGCTTGTTATTTCTAGGTAATGAGCAGTTCTTC
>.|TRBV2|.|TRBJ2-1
CASRLDSYNEQFF
TGTGCCAGCAGACTAGACAGCTACAATGAGCAGTTCTTC
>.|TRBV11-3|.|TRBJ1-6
CASSRGNNSPLHF
TGTGCCAGCAGTAGGGGTAATAATTCACCCCTCCACTTT
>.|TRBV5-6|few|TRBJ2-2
CASRQGFDTGELFF
TGTGCCAGCAGACAGGGCTTTGACACCGGGGAGCTGTTTTTT
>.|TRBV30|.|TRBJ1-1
CAWSGTRQFNTEAFF
TGTGCCTGGAGCGGAACCAGACAGTTCAACACTGAAGCTTTCTTT